These 32 T cell receptor beta chains came from one sample sequenced in a study of OX40 agonist ivuxolimab in advanced cancers. TCRdb keeps only in-frame clones here, not all; method: immunoSEQ multiplex PCR. Altogether 70,000 or so clones are present, 87% being singletons, with the ten largest covering 2.5% to 3%. The starting material was CD4+ or CD8+ T cells sorted from blood, obtained in a trial of the OX40 agonist ivuxolimab. Receptors originate from an adult with an advanced solid tumor such as melanoma, head and neck, liver or kidney cancer.

The chain joins TRBV27 to TRBJ1-2; 9 bases align to TRBD1. Germline assignment: CDR1 MNHEY and CDR2 SMNVEV (reference sequence). The CDR3 has 14 amino acids. V lost 3 bases and J lost 6; bases outside the gene matches: 5. The CDR3 DNA reads TGTGCCAGCAGTTTGACAGGGGGGTATCATGGCTACACCTTC. It yields the protein CASSLTGGYHGYTF.

The chain couples TRBV7-6 to TRBJ1-1; D remains ambiguous. The CDR3 covers 13 residues. The ends were cut back, 0 bases at V and 5 bases at J, with 7 bases in the middle. CDR1 SGHVS and CDR2 FNYEAQ come from the germline V gene. DNA for the CDR3: TGTGCCAGCAGCTTAGCAGGGTTAACTGAAGCTTTCTTT. Its translation: CASSLAGLTEAFF.

The chain joins TRBV5-4 to TRBJ1-2; D is unresolved. The V and J ends lost 0 bases and 4 bases respectively, with 10 bases between them. The CDR3 spans 14 residues. Germline V gene sequence: CDR1 SGHNT, CDR2 YYREEE (reference sequence). CDR3 in amino acids: CASSLENRGYGYTF. In DNA form, the CDR3 reads TGTGCCAGCAGCTTGGAGAACCGTGGCTATGGCTACACCTTC.

The chain is built from TRBV9 and TRBJ2-3; 8 bases line up with TRBD2. This CDR3 has 15 residues. Germline CDR1 SGDLS, CDR2 YYNGEE. Trimming cost V 0 bases and J 5 bases; bases outside gene matches: 5. CDR3 sequence reads: CASSVVGGDGDTQYF. CDR3 DNA sequence: TGTGCCAGCAGCGTAGTCGGGGGGGATGGAGATACGCAGTATTTT.

The rearrangement uses TRBV9 and TRBJ2-1; possibly TRBD1 for D (6 bases). The germline gives CDR1 SGDLS, CDR2 YYNGEE. Trimming left V 0 bases short and J 5 bases short, with 12 bases between. The CDR3 extends over 15 amino acids. In nucleotides, the CDR3 is TGTGCCAGCAGCGTAGGAGGGGGTGGAGACAATGAGCAGTTCTTC. Its translation is CASSVGGGGDNEQFF.

The chain links TRBV30 to TRBJ2-2; 7 nucleotides agree with TRBD1. The CDR3 extends over 14 amino acids. CDR1 is GTSNPN, CDR2 SVGIG, per germline (reference sequence). V dropped 2 bases and J dropped 8; count of bases not matched to a gene: 8. The CDR3 here is CAWSRGTALGELFF. The CDR3 DNA reads as TGTGCCTGGAGTAGGGGGACAGCCCTTGGGGAGCTGTTTTTT. Full variable domain (rest looked up from reference TRBV30 and TRBJ2-2): SQTIHQWPATLVQPVGSPLSLECTVEGTSNPNLYWYRQAAGRGLQLLFYSVGIGQISSEVPQNLSASRPQDRQFILSSKKLLLSDSGFYLCAWSRGTALGELFFGEGSRLTVL.

The chain links TRBV7-9 to TRBJ2-7; 8 bases are shared with TRBD1. CDR3 length: 14 amino acids. Per germline, CDR1 SEHNR and CDR2 FQNEAQ (reference sequence). With 0 bases clipped from V and 7 bases from J, the junction kept 5 bases outside the gene matches. The CDR3 spells CASSLAGQVAEQYF. CDR3 coding DNA: TGTGCCAGCAGCTTAGCGGGACAGGTTGCGGAGCAGTACTTC.

The CDR3 nucleotides are TGTGCCAGCAGCCAAGAAGTCGGAGGCAACACTGAAGCTTTCTTT. The encoded protein is CASSQEVGGNTEAFF. The J gene is TRBJ1-1, the V gene TRBV4-2; D gene ambiguous. Trimming removed 0 bases at V and 2 bases at J, with 10 bases between. The CDR3 totals 15 residues. Germline CDR1 is LGHNA and CDR2 is YNFKEQ.

The table lists this clone with a few counts. The CDR3 DNA sequence: TGTGCCAGCAGCTTAGCCGGTGCGGGGGCGGGCTACAATGAGCAGTTCTTC. Its protein is CASSLAGAGAGYNEQFF. The chain couples TRBV7-2 to TRBJ2-1; a weak D match, TRBD2 (7 bases). The CDR3 runs 17 residues. Trimming cost V 0 bases and J 3 bases, with 15 bases left between them. The germline V gene encodes CDR1 SGHTA and CDR2 FQGNSA.

This chain connects TRBV28 to TRBJ1-3; TRBD1 agrees at 9 bases. Trimming removed 6 bases from V and 0 bases from J; junction bases left unmatched: 9. Germline CDR1 and CDR2: MDHEN and SYDVKM. This CDR3 spans 17 amino acids. The CDR3 DNA sequence: TGTGCCAGCAGGGGGTGGACAGGGGCCCTCTCTGGAAACACCATATATTTT. Translated, it gives CASRGWTGALSGNTIYF.

The chain uses TRBV27 and TRBJ1-2; the match to TRBD1 covers 7 bases. Germline V gives CDR1 MNHEY, CDR2 SMNVEV (reference sequence). J was trimmed by 8 bases and V by 3 bases; bases with no gene match: 21. The CDR3 loop spans 18 amino acids. The CDR3 reads CASSFLYTGQAQYRGYTF. The CDR3 region has the DNA TGTGCCAGCAGTTTCCTCTATACCGGACAGGCTCAATATCGGGGCTACACCTTC.

Here the CDR3 reads CASGRKTGNTGELFF. The CDR3 DNA reads as TGCGCCAGCGGAAGAAAAACAGGGAACACCGGGGAGCTGTTTTTT. The chain couples TRBV5-1 to TRBJ2-2, with a tentative D call TRBD1 (5 bases). Germline lookup yields CDR1 SGHRS and CDR2 YFSETQ. V dropped 7 bases and J dropped 1 base, with 14 bases sitting between them. This CDR3 has 15 residues.

The CDR3 here is CASSIEPQGYSDEQFF. The CDR3 DNA follows: TGTGCCAGTAGTATAGAGCCCCAGGGGTACAGCGATGAGCAGTTCTTC. The chain is built from TRBV19 and TRBJ2-1, with D tentatively TRBD1 (6 bases). The CDR3 sequence is 16 residues long. Between the trimmed V and J ends, which lost 0 bases and 8 bases, there was a span of 17 bases. Germline CDR1 and CDR2: LNHDA and SQIVND (reference sequence).

This clone was observed once. This chain joins TRBV9 and TRBJ1-1, with D perhaps matching TRBD1 (6 bases). The length of the CDR3 is 17 residues. Germline CDR1 reads SGDLS; CDR2 reads YYNGEE. Between the trimmed V and J ends, which lost 0 bases and 1 base, there was a span of 16 bases. CDR3 DNA sequence: TGTGCCAGCAGCGTAGGACGTGGGACACCCCCGAACACTGAAGCTTTCTTT. This translates into CASSVGRGTPPNTEAFF. The full variable domain, rest sourced from reference TRBV9 and TRBJ1-1, is DSGVTQTPKHLITATGQRVTLRCSPRSGDLSVYWYQQSLDQGLQFLIQYYNGEERAKGNILERFSAQQFPDLHSELNLSSLELGDSALYFCASSVGRGTPPNTEAFFGQGTRLTVV.

The chain recombines TRBV7-9 with TRBJ2-5; perhaps TRBD1 as D (6 bases). Germline V gives CDR1 SEHNR, CDR2 FQNEAQ (reference sequence). V was pared by 8 bases and J by 5 bases, with 21 bases between. The CDR3 runs to 15 residues. CDR3 residues: CASGQSGGSAETQYF. DNA for the CDR3: TGTGCCAGCGGACAGAGCGGCGGAAGCGCGGAGACCCAGTACTTC.

The rearrangement uses TRBV27 and TRBJ2-3; 7 bases agree with TRBD2. Per germline, CDR1 MNHEY and CDR2 SMNVEV (reference sequence). The trim removed 7 bases at V and 8 bases at J, leaving 6 bases unmatched. This CDR3 has 12 amino acids. The CDR3 DNA is TGTGCCAGCACCACGGGGGAGGGTACGCAGTATTTT. Translation gives CASTTGEGTQYF.

The gene calls are TRBV6-6 and TRBJ2-1; D uncertain. With 5 bases removed from V and 7 bases from J, the gap between germline ends came to 9 bases. The CDR3 sequence is 12 residues long. In germline, CDR1 is MNHNY, CDR2 SVGAGI (reference sequence). CDR3 nucleotide sequence: TGTGCCAGCAGTCGACTTGGAAATGAGCAGTTCTTC. This sequence encodes CASSRLGNEQFF.

The chain combines TRBV4-1 with TRBJ2-7; TRBD1 matches at 7 bases. The CDR3 spans 16 residues. V lost 1 base to trimming and J lost 3 bases; unmatched junction nucleotides: 9. Germline V CDR1 and CDR2: MGHRA, YSYEKL. DNA of the CDR3: TGCGCCAGCAGCCAAGGTGGCACAGGGGCGATCTACGAGCAGTACTTC. Translation: CASSQGGTGAIYEQYF.

J is TRBJ2-7 and V is TRBV2, with D maybe TRBD1 (6 bases). This CDR3 comprises 15 residues. The ends were cut back, 8 bases at V and 2 bases at J, with 19 bases in the middle. Germline assignment: CDR1 SNHLY and CDR2 FYNNEI. The CDR3 is CASASGRDITYEQYF. DNA for the CDR3: TGTGCCAGCGCTTCCGGACGGGACATAACCTACGAGCAGTACTTC.

The rearrangement links TRBV27 to TRBJ1-1; 8 positions match TRBD1. The J segment lost 1 base and the V segment lost 4 bases, leaving 8 bases of the junction unmatched. Germline CDR1 is MNHEY and CDR2 is SMNVEV (reference sequence). This CDR3 has 16 amino acids. This CDR3 reads CASSSGPGQGNTEAFF. As DNA, the CDR3 is TGTGCCAGCAGTTCCGGCCCCGGACAGGGGAACACTGAAGCTTTCTTT.

This chain joins TRBV29-1 and TRBJ1-3; D uncertain. The CDR3 runs 12 residues. The germline V and J ends were trimmed by 5 bases and 0 bases, with 5 bases remaining between them. Germline V lookup: CDR1 SQVTM, CDR2 ANQGSEA. In nucleotides, the CDR3 is TGCAGCGTTCAGGTCTCTGGAAACACCATATATTTT. It translates to CSVQVSGNTIYF.

In its sample, this clone was seen once. The chain is built from TRBV25-1 and TRBJ2-2; no definite D call. This CDR3 is 11 amino acids long. Germline V lookup: CDR1 MGHDK, CDR2 SYGVNS. The germline V and J ends were trimmed by 5 bases and 5 bases, with 3 bases remaining between them. This CDR3 reads CASSWTGELFF. CDR3 in DNA: TGTGCCAGCAGTTGGACCGGGGAGCTGTTTTTT.

This clone was recorded only once. The chain couples TRBV2 to TRBJ2-6, with 7 bases matching TRBD1. The V segment lost 8 bases and the J segment 0 bases; nucleotides outside the gene matches: 7. The CDR3 extends over 16 amino acids. Germline CDR1 is SNHLY and CDR2 is FYNNEI. CDR3 residues: CASSRQGLSGANVLTF. For the CDR3, the DNA is TGTGCCAGCTCCCGACAGGGCCTCTCTGGGGCCAACGTCCTGACTTTC.

The rearrangement links TRBV27 to TRBJ2-7; D gene uncertain. This CDR3 region has 13 residues. The ends were cut back, 0 bases at V and 2 bases at J, with 5 bases in the middle. Germline V CDR1 and CDR2: MNHEY, SMNVEV (reference sequence). CDR3 amino acids: CASSLSPPYEQYF. The CDR3 DNA reads as TGTGCCAGCAGTTTATCACCCCCCTACGAGCAGTACTTC.

This chain connects TRBV7-7 to TRBJ2-5; 9 bases align to TRBD1. The CDR3 has 13 amino acids. Trimming removed 6 bases from V and 3 bases from J; junction bases left unmatched: 2. Germline CDR1 and CDR2: SSHAT and FNYEAQ (reference sequence). CDR3 region: CASSRDREETQYF. CDR3 DNA: TGTGCCAGCAGTCGGGACAGGGAAGAGACCCAGTACTTC.

The genes are TRBV4-3 and TRBJ2-3; no clear D gene. Germline CDR1 and CDR2: LGHNA and YSLEER. This CDR3 has 13 amino acids. Between the trimmed V and J ends, which lost 3 bases and 6 bases, there was a span of 10 bases. CDR3 sequence (DNA): TGCGCCAGCAGCCAGGAGAGGTGGGATACGCAGTATTTT. It translates to CASSQERWDTQYF.

The rearrangement links TRBV25-1 to TRBJ1-5; D possibly corresponds to TRBD1 (5 bases). Per the germline V gene, CDR1 is MGHDK and CDR2 is SYGVNS. The CDR3 is 15 amino acids. V was trimmed by 8 bases and J by 4 bases, leaving 18 bases between them. Here the CDR3 DNA reads TGTGCCAGCCCCCTCGGCACCCGGGGGAATCAGCCCCAGCATTTT. This sequence encodes CASPLGTRGNQPQHF.

The chain employs TRBV6-6 and TRBJ2-7, with a weak D call TRBD1 (6 bases). The V end was cut by 2 bases, the J end by 2 bases, with 10 bases between. The CDR3 consists of 14 residues. CDR1 and CDR2 from the germline V gene are MNHNY and SVGAGI (reference sequence). CDR3 region: CASSYTRQAYEQYF. In DNA form, the CDR3 reads TGTGCCAGCAGTTACACTCGACAGGCCTACGAGCAGTACTTC.

The CDR3 loop reads CASSQDRDVGPSYEQYF. DNA of the CDR3: TGTGCCAGCAGCCAAGATCGGGACGTCGGGCCTTCCTACGAGCAGTACTTC. The chain carries TRBV4-2 and TRBJ2-7, with D tentatively TRBD1 or TRBD2 (5 bases each). Trimming took off 0 bases at V and 1 base at J, with 16 bases between the two ends. The CDR3 has 17 amino acids. Germline V CDR1 and CDR2: LGHNA, YNFKEQ.

This rearrangement joins TRBV5-4 to TRBJ2-7, with no clear D. The CDR3 has 15 residues. With 3 bases removed from V and 2 bases from J, the gap between germline ends came to 15 bases. Looked up from germline, CDR1 is SGHNT and CDR2 is YYREEE (reference sequence). In nucleotides, the CDR3 is TGTGCCAGCAGCTCCAAGGGTAAGGAGACCTACGAGCAGTACTTC. Its translation: CASSSKGKETYEQYF. Full variable domain (missing parts from reference TRBV5-4 and TRBJ2-7): ETGVTQSPTHLIKTRGQQVTLRCSSQSGHNTVSWYQQALGQGPQFIFQYYREEENGRGNFPPRFSGLQFPNYSSELNVNALELDDSALYLCASSSKGKETYEQYFGPGTRLTVT.

The chain combines TRBV18 with TRBJ1-2; TRBD1 is a possible D gene (5 bases). The CDR3 runs to 16 residues. Trimming took off 0 bases at V and 4 bases at J, with 15 bases between the two ends. In germline, CDR1 is KGHSH, CDR2 LQKENI. The CDR3 DNA sequence: TGTGCCAGCTCACCACCGTCGGGCAGGGTTGTCTATGGCTACACCTTC. Its protein is CASSPPSGRVVYGYTF. The complete variable domain, with remaining parts taken from reference TRBV18 and TRBJ1-2, reads NAGVMQNPRHLVRRRGQEARLRCSPMKGHSHVYWYRQLPEEGLKFMVYLQKENIIDESGMPKERFSAEFPKEGPSILRIQQVVRGDSAAYFCASSPPSGRVVYGYTFGSGTRLTVV.

The chain combines TRBV20-1 with TRBJ2-5; 8 nucleotides match TRBD1. Germline-derived CDR1 and CDR2 are DFQATT and SNEGSKA (reference sequence). This CDR3 is 11 amino acids long. The J segment lost 11 bases and the V segment lost 6 bases, leaving 8 bases of the junction unmatched. CDR3 amino acids: CSAAGGGEQYF. The CDR3 nucleotides read TGCAGTGCGGCAGGGGGCGGAGAGCAGTACTTC.